Sequencing of this T cell receptor (beta chain) was carried out in a study of tumor-infiltrating lymphocytes in oesophageal squamous cell carcinoma. TCRdb independently ran MiXCR on the PCR reads; one entry per CDR3 protein. The sample lists approximately 20,000 distinct CDR3 sequences, just under 40% occurring once. CDR3 length: 15 residues. The ends lost 1 base at V and 10 bases at J; junction bases unmatched: 7. The V and J genes are TRBV12-3 or TRBV12-4 and TRBJ1-4, with 9 positions matching TRBD1. The source material was esophageal tumor tissue. The clonotype comes from a male donor with esophageal squamous cell carcinoma. CDR3 DNA sequence: TGTGCCAGCAGTTTAGTAGGGACAGGGTCAGTAAAACTGTTTTTT. Translation gives CASSLVGTGSVKLFF.